This is a list of T cell receptor beta chains from one sample in a study of memory CD4+ T cells and cytomegalovirus serostatus. This table comes from immunoSEQ multiplex PCR, and its TCRdb copy is limited to in-frame clones, with some not included. The sample contains roughly 60,000 clones, approximately 78% of which appear only once. The sequenced material came from memory CD4+ T cells from blood. These receptors were collected from an adult in good health and CMV-seronegative. CDR3s include the opening cysteine and the closing phenylalanine or tryptophan. Each record gives: clone size, D gene, J gene, V gene, CDR3 DNA, CDR3 protein. The D gene is left open where the match is weak. Rows may omit the clone size; those that give it use once, few, many or a size class.

>.|.|TRBJ2-7|TRBV18
TGTGCCAGCTCACGGTGGACAGAGAGCTACGAGCAGTACTTC
CASSRWTESYEQYF
>.|TRBD1|TRBJ1-1|TRBV11-2
TGTGCCAGCAGCCTTGACAGGGGCCATGGGGTTTTCTTT
CASSLDRGHGVFF
>.|TRBD1|TRBJ1-1|TRBV5-4
TGTGCCAGCAGCTTGCAGGGGGCCTCGAACACTGAAGCTTTCTTT
CASSLQGASNTEAFF
>.|TRBD1|TRBJ2-7|TRBV5-8
TGTGCCAGCAGTCCTGGGACAGACTCCTACGAGCAGTACTTC
CASSPGTDSYEQYF
>.|.|TRBJ1-4|TRBV15
TGTGCCACCAGCAGATTCTTGGGCGAAAAACTGTTTTTT
CATSRFLGEKLFF
>.|.|TRBJ1-1|TRBV10-3
TGTGCCATCAGCCCCGGACAAGCGAACACTGAAGCTTTCTTT
CAISPGQANTEAFF
>.|.|TRBJ2-7|TRBV6-1
TGTGCCAGCAGTGTTGAGTCAGGGATTAGCGAGCAGTACTTC
CASSVESGISEQYF
>.|TRBD1|TRBJ1-1|TRBV4-2
TGTGCCAGCACCCGACAGGGGGCATCTGAAGCTTTCTTT
CASTRQGASEAFF
>.|TRBD1|TRBJ1-2|TRBV19
TGTGCCAGTAGTATATATACAGGGGCTAACTATGGCTACACCTTC
CASSIYTGANYGYTF
>.|.|TRBJ2-1|TRBV5-1
TGCGCCAGCAGCTTGGGTCGCTTTACAGGTGACAATGAGCAGTTCTTC
CASSLGRFTGDNEQFF
>few|.|TRBJ1-1|TRBV10-3
TGTGCCATCAGTGAGAGGCGAGGAGGGATGAACACTGAAGCTTTCTTT
CAISERRGGMNTEAFF
>.|.|TRBJ2-1|TRBV10-3
TGTGCCATCAGTGACGGCGGATCCTACAATGAGCAGTTCTTC
CAISDGGSYNEQFF
>medium-sized|.|TRBJ1-1|TRBV7-9
TGTGCCAGCAGCTTAAGCCGGGGGGGCGCGGATGAAGCTTTCTTT
CASSLSRGGADEAFF
>once|.|TRBJ2-7|TRBV6-5
TGTGCCAGCAGTTACGCGTACGAGCAGTACTTC
CASSYAYEQYF
>.|.|TRBJ2-7|TRBV27
TGTGCCAGCAGGGAGCGGTACGAGCAGTACTTC
CASRERYEQYF
>few|.|TRBJ2-7|TRBV11-3
TGTGCCAGCAGCCAGATGGGCCGTGGCGGTCCCTACGAGCAGTACTTC
CASSQMGRGGPYEQYF
>once|TRBD1|TRBJ1-5|TRBV5-5
TGTGCCAGCAGCGTCTCCGGGACAGGCTTCAGCAATCAGCCCCAGCATTTT
CASSVSGTGFSNQPQHF
>.|TRBD1|TRBJ1-3|TRBV7-8
TGTGCCAGCAGCTTATCAGGGGGCTCTGGAAACACCATATATTTT
CASSLSGGSGNTIYF
>.|TRBD1|TRBJ1-5|TRBV18
TGTGCCAGCTCACCAGCCCCGGGACAGGGGGCCGGGAGGGCCCAGCATTTT
CASSPAPGQGAGRAQHF
>once|.|TRBJ2-7|TRBV6-5
TGTGCCAGTTGTCAAACGCCCATTGAGAAGCAGTACTTC
CASCQTPIEKQYF
>.|.|TRBJ1-2|TRBV25-1
TGTGCCAGCAGTCTCACCTCGGGGGTCGGGGGCTACACCTTC
CASSLTSGVGGYTF
>.|.|TRBJ1-4|TRBV5-1
TGCGCCAGCAGCCATAAGGATGTGGGTGAAAAACTGTTTTTT
CASSHKDVGEKLFF
>.|TRBD2|TRBJ2-3|TRBV2
TGTGCCAGCACCCCCGGGGGGGAGTGGATAGATACGCAGTATTTT
CASTPGGEWIDTQYF
>.|.|TRBJ2-2|TRBV7-9
TGTGCCAGCAGTTTCACCCCAACGGACACCGGGGAGCTGTTTTTT
CASSFTPTDTGELFF
>.|.|TRBJ1-2|TRBV25-1
TGTGCCAGCAGCCTGAACACGGTAGCTAACTATGGCTACACCTTC
CASSLNTVANYGYTF
>.|.|TRBJ1-5|TRBV28
TGTGCCAGCAGTTCAGAAGCTAGCAATCAGCCCCAGCATTTT
CASSSEASNQPQHF
>.|.|TRBJ2-3|TRBV2
TGTGCCAGCACTCAAGGGTTCGGGGGAAGCACAGATACGCAGTATTTT
CASTQGFGGSTDTQYF
>.|.|TRBJ2-2|TRBV6-7
TGTGCCGGCCCCACCCAAGAGCGGTGGGTTAACACCGGGGAGCTGTTTTTT
CAGPTQERWVNTGELFF
>.|.|TRBJ1-2|TRBV6-5
TGTGCCAGCACCCAAGGATATGGCTACACCTTC
CASTQGYGYTF
>.|TRBD2|TRBJ2-3|TRBV30
TGTGCCTGGAGTACGGCCACAGCGGGGACAGATACGCAGTATTTT
CAWSTATAGTDTQYF
>few|TRBD1|TRBJ2-2|TRBV25-1
TGTGCCAGCAGTGTTAACAGGGGGGATACCGGGGAGCTGTTTTTT
CASSVNRGDTGELFF
>few|TRBD1|TRBJ2-7|TRBV2
TGTGCCAGCGGACAGGGAGTTTACGAGCAGTACTTC
CASGQGVYEQYF
>.|.|TRBJ2-7|TRBV28
TGTGCCAGCAGTTTAGCTCACTACGAGCAGTACTTC
CASSLAHYEQYF
>.|TRBD2|TRBJ2-1|TRBV15
TGTGCCACCAGCAGAGAGTTGGCTAGCGGGATATTCTTC
CATSRELASGIFF
>.|TRBD1|TRBJ2-5|TRBV5-1
TGCGCCAGCAGCCCGACAGGGAAGGAGACCCAGTACTTC
CASSPTGKETQYF
>.|.|TRBJ2-7|TRBV11-2
TGTGCCAGCAGCTTAGATCCCCGGGATCCCGAGCAGTACTTC
CASSLDPRDPEQYF
>few|TRBD1|TRBJ1-5|TRBV29-1
TGCAGCGTAGAAACAGGGGACAATCAGCCCCAGCATTTT
CSVETGDNQPQHF
>few|TRBD1|TRBJ1-2|TRBV29-1
TGCAGCGTTCCAAAGGAAACGGACAGGGCCTATGGCTACACCTTC
CSVPKETDRAYGYTF
>.|TRBD2|TRBJ2-1|TRBV11-2
TGTGCCAGCAGCTCGTCTCGTCGAGCGGGGAGTGAGCAGTTCTTC
CASSSSRRAGSEQFF
>few|TRBD2|TRBJ2-2|TRBV4-2
TGTGCCAGCAGCCAATTGTCACTAGCGGGAGACACCGGGGAGCTGTTTTTT
CASSQLSLAGDTGELFF
>.|TRBD1|TRBJ1-5|TRBV5-5
TGTGCCAGCAGCTTGAGTGGACAGGGTGATCAGCCCCAGCATTTT
CASSLSGQGDQPQHF
>.|TRBD1|TRBJ2-4|TRBV7-9
TGTGCCAGCAGCCAGACAGGGCCTAACATTCAGTACTTC
CASSQTGPNIQYF
>once|.|TRBJ2-3|TRBV5-1
TGCGCCAGCAACCCCAAATCAAGACGGGAGTTCACAGATACGCAGTATTTT
CASNPKSRREFTDTQYF
>.|TRBD1|TRBJ1-5|TRBV5-6
TGTGCCAGCAGCGGGAAGAGACAGGGTGGAAATCAGCCCCAGCATTTT
CASSGKRQGGNQPQHF
>.|TRBD2|TRBJ2-2|TRBV6-5
TGTGCCAGCAGTTGGACCGGCGGGAGTGTTGGCGGGGAGCTGTTTTTT
CASSWTGGSVGGELFF
>.|.|TRBJ2-1|TRBV13
TGTGCCACGACAACGGGGATGTCCTACAATGAGCAGTTCTTC
CATTTGMSYNEQFF
>.|.|TRBJ2-1|TRBV14
TGTGCCAGCAGCCAAGTTAGTGGAGCCAATGAGCAGTTCTTC
CASSQVSGANEQFF
>.|.|TRBJ1-1|TRBV12-5
TGTGCTAGTGGTTTGCCCCCCCCACGCAACACTGAAGCTTTCTTT
CASGLPPPRNTEAFF
>.|.|TRBJ2-6|TRBV11-3
TGTGCCAGCAGCTTACGGAGCTCTGGGGCCAACGTCCTGACTTTC
CASSLRSSGANVLTF
>.|.|TRBJ2-7|TRBV7-9
TGTGCCAGCAGCCTTGGCCCAGCGGACACCTACGAGCAGTACTTC
CASSLGPADTYEQYF
>.|.|TRBJ1-5|TRBV6-1
TGTGCCAGCAGTTGGGGGCGGGAAGGAAATCAGCCCCAGCATTTT
CASSWGREGNQPQHF